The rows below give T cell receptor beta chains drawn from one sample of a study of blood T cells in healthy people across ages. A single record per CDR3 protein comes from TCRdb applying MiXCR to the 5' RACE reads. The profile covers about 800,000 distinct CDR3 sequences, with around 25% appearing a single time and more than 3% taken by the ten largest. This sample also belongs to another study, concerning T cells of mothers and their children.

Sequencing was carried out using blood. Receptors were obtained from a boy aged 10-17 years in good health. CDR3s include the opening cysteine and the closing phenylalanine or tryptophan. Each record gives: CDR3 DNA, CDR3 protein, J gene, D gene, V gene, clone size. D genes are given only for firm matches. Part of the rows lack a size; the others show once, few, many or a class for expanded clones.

TGTGCCAGCAGTTTTCTCCCAGCGACTAGCGGGGGTTCCTACGAGCAGTACTTC | CASSFLPATSGGSYEQYF | TRBJ2-7 | TRBD2 | TRBV27 | few
TGTGCTAGTGGTTTGGCACTCGCAGGGATCAGCTCCTACGAGCAGTACTTC | CASGLALAGISSYEQYF | TRBJ2-7 | NA | TRBV12-5 | NA
TGTGCCAGCAGCTTGGGGGGGTATCAGCCCCAGCATTTT | CASSLGGYQPQHF | TRBJ1-5 | NA | TRBV7-8 | NA
TGTGCCAGCACGACAGGGTACTATGGCTACACCTTC | CASTTGYYGYTF | TRBJ1-2 | TRBD1 | TRBV7-9 | NA
TGTGCCAGCAGCTTCCGGGACAGCACCCAAGAGACCCAGTACTTC | CASSFRDSTQETQYF | TRBJ2-5 | TRBD1 | TRBV28 | NA
TGTGCCAGCGCGAAACAGGGGATGGGTGAGCAGTTCTTC | CASAKQGMGEQFF | TRBJ2-1 | TRBD1 | TRBV2 | NA
TGTGCCAGCAGCTATCGGGGAAACTACAATGAGCAGTTCTTC | CASSYRGNYNEQFF | TRBJ2-1 | NA | TRBV11-1 | NA
TGTGCCAGCAGTTTAGGGCGCGAGACAGGGGAATACGAGCAGTACTTC | CASSLGRETGEYEQYF | TRBJ2-7 | TRBD1 | TRBV12-3/TRBV12-4 | NA
TGCGCCAGCAGCGCAGGGTTGGGAAACACCATATATTTT | CASSAGLGNTIYF | TRBJ1-3 | NA | TRBV4-1 | few
TGCAGCGTTGAATTCCAGGGGGCTGGCTATGGCTACACCTTC | CSVEFQGAGYGYTF | TRBJ1-2 | TRBD1 | TRBV29-1 | few
TGTGCCAGCAGCTTAATGAGACTTTATGGCTACACCTTC | CASSLMRLYGYTF | TRBJ1-2 | NA | TRBV11-2 | few
TGTGCCAGCAGCTTAGCCACTACGGCGTACACCGGGGAGCTGTTTTTT | CASSLATTAYTGELFF | TRBJ2-2 | NA | TRBV7-8 | NA
TGTGCCAGCAGCTTCTCTCCAGCGGGCGAGCAGTACTTC | CASSFSPAGEQYF | TRBJ2-7 | NA | TRBV7-3 | few
TGTGCCAGCAGTTTCGCCGATGACCGGGCTGAAGCTTTCTTT | CASSFADDRAEAFF | TRBJ1-1 | NA | TRBV12-3/TRBV12-4 | few
TGTGCCACCAGCAGAGATCCCGGGGTCGGAGAGACCCAGTACTTC | CATSRDPGVGETQYF | TRBJ2-5 | NA | TRBV15 | few
TGTGCTAGTGGTTTGCTAGGGGCGAGAAATCAGCCCCAGCATTTT | CASGLLGARNQPQHF | TRBJ1-5 | NA | TRBV12-5 | few
TGTGCCAGCAGCTACGGGACAGGCATTAATGAAAAACTGTTTTTT | CASSYGTGINEKLFF | TRBJ1-4 | TRBD1 | TRBV5-6 | few
TGTGCCATCAGGGGCCCGAACACCGGGGAGCTGTTTTTT | CAIRGPNTGELFF | TRBJ2-2 | NA | TRBV28 | few
TGCGCCAGCAGCTTGAGCGCGGGAGGATTGGATGAGCAGTTCTTC | CASSLSAGGLDEQFF | TRBJ2-1 | TRBD2 | TRBV5-1 | NA
TGCGCCAGCAGCCAGGATGGCAGGGCGGAGACCCAGTACTTC | CASSQDGRAETQYF | TRBJ2-5 | NA | TRBV4-3 | few
TGTGCCAGCAGCTCTGGACGGGCTCAGTATTTT | CASSSGRAQYF | TRBJ2-3 | NA | TRBV7-2 | few
TGTGCCAGCAGCTTAGATGCGGGGGGTGGAAACACCATATATTTT | CASSLDAGGGNTIYF | TRBJ1-3 | NA | TRBV7-2 | few
TGTGCCACCAGACTAGCGCCCCTCAATGAGCAGTTCTTC | CATRLAPLNEQFF | TRBJ2-1 | TRBD2 | TRBV10-3 | NA
TGCAGTGCTAGAGCCTATAGCGGAGATCTAGCCAAAAACATTCAGTACTTC | CSARAYSGDLAKNIQYF | TRBJ2-4 | NA | TRBV20-1 | NA
TGCGCCAGCAGCCCCTCGGATGGGGGGAACGATGAGCAGTTCTTC | CASSPSDGGNDEQFF | TRBJ2-1 | NA | TRBV5-1 | few
TGTGCCAGCAGCATAGAGCTTCCGGGACTAGCGGGGGGCCACAATGAGCAGTTCTTC | CASSIELPGLAGGHNEQFF | TRBJ2-1 | TRBD2 | TRBV7-8 | NA
TGCGCCAGCAGCTTGTTTCAGAGGGGCTATGGCTACACCTTC | CASSLFQRGYGYTF | TRBJ1-2 | NA | TRBV5-1 | NA
TGCAGTGCCGGAGGGGGATTAATGAGCTCCTACGAGCAGTACTTC | CSAGGGLMSSYEQYF | TRBJ2-7 | NA | TRBV20-1 | NA
TGCAGTGCCGAAGACAGGGTCGGATCCTACGAGCAGTACTTC | CSAEDRVGSYEQYF | TRBJ2-7 | TRBD1 | TRBV20-1 | many
TGTGCCAGCAGTCTCCCGGGACAGGGGACGAGCAATCAGCCCCAGCATTTT | CASSLPGQGTSNQPQHF | TRBJ1-5 | TRBD1 | TRBV6-6 | many
TGCGCCAGCAGCCAATCTGGGCAGACCATGACAGATACGCAGTATTTT | CASSQSGQTMTDTQYF | TRBJ2-3 | NA | TRBV4-1 | few
TGCGCCAGCAGCCAAGGTGGGGGGAGCAATCAGCCCCAGCATTTT | CASSQGGGSNQPQHF | TRBJ1-5 | NA | TRBV4-2 | few